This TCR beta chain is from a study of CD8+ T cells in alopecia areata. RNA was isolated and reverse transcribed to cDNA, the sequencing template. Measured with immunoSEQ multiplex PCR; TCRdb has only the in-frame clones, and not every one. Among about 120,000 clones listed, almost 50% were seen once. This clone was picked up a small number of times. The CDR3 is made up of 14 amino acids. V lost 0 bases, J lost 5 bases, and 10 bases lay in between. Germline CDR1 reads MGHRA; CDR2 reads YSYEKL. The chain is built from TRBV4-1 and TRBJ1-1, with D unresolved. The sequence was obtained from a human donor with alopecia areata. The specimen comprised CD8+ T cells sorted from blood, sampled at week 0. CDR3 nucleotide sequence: TGCGCCAGCAGCCAAGACGAAGGAAGAACTGAAGCTTTCTTT. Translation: CASSQDEGRTEAFF.